Below, 21 T cell receptor beta chains from the same sample are listed, as sequenced in a study of CD8+CD57+ T cells in acquired aplastic anemia. Genomic DNA served as template for TCR beta VDJ and CDR3 profiling. One entry per CDR3 protein results from TCRdb running MiXCR on the reads. The sample carries approximately 380,000 distinct CDR3 sequences, 55% to 75% recorded once. Sequencing was done on a sample of sorted CD4+, CD8+, or CD8+CD57+ T cells (not recorded which) from PBMCs. The source is a human donor in good health, serving as a control.

The table lists this clonotype with many counts. The chain joins TRBV6-6 to TRBJ1-6, with 11 nucleotides matching TRBD1. Losses at the gene ends were 0 bases for V and 10 bases for J; bases not matched to a gene: 2. Germline values: CDR1 MNHNY, CDR2 SVGAGI (reference sequence). The CDR3 has 15 amino acids. The CDR3 nucleotides are TGTGCCAGCAGTTACTCGGACAGGGGGCGGTCACCCCTCCACTTT. It is translated as CASSYSDRGRSPLHF.

Concerning this clonotype itself: A junction end diverges from the germline sequence, so it may reflect a read error. The chain couples TRBV7-3 to TRBJ1-1; D gene uncertain. This CDR3 contains 13 residues. Germline V lookup: CDR1 SGHTA, CDR2 FQGTGA. The CDR3 region has the DNA TGTGCCAGCAGCTTAAGTGAAGAGACTCAGTACTTCTGG. The encoded protein is CASSLSEETQYFW.

This clonotype was observed a single time. The chain combines TRBV10-3 with TRBJ2-1; a weak D match, TRBD2 (6 bases). The ends were cut back, 5 bases at V and 16 bases at J, with 18 bases in the middle. CDR1 is ENHRY, CDR2 SYGVKD, per germline. The CDR3 loop spans 12 amino acids. CDR3 DNA sequence: TGTGCCATCAGTAGACTAGTGAATGAGTATTTCTTC. Translated, it gives CAISRLVNEYFF.

The chain is built from TRBV20-1 and TRBJ1-6; D is perhaps TRBD1 (5 bases). Trimming stripped 5 bases from V and 5 bases from J, with 13 bases between. This CDR3 is built from 14 residues. Per germline, CDR1 DFQATT and CDR2 SNEGSKA (reference sequence). As DNA, the CDR3 is TGCAGTGCTGGCGGGGCAGGGAATAATTCACCCCTCCACTTT. It encodes CSAGGAGNNSPLHF.

The chain employs TRBV6-2 or TRBV6-3 and TRBJ1-2, with a possible D match to TRBD1 (6 bases). Trimming took 0 bases from V and 3 from J, leaving 17 bases between them. The CDR3 consists of 17 residues. CDR1 and CDR2 from the germline V gene are MNHEY and SVGEGT. The CDR3 DNA follows: TGTGCCAGCAGTTACTCTTTCGGACAGAGCTCTGACTATGGCTACACCTTC. Translation gives CASSYSFGQSSDYGYTF.

The V call is TRBV9, the J call TRBJ1-2; 7 bases agree with TRBD1. CDR3 length: 16 amino acids. Germline V gene lookup returns CDR1 SGDLS and CDR2 YYNGEE. Trimming at V came to 0 bases and at J to 7 bases, leaving 12 bases not matched to a gene. CDR3 region: CASSVAETGLPPGYTF. Written as DNA, the CDR3 is TGTGCCAGCAGCGTAGCTGAGACAGGGTTACCACCTGGCTACACCTTC.

The rearrangement links TRBV12-3 or TRBV12-4 to TRBJ1-2; 9 nucleotides align to TRBD1. Unmatched junction bases numbered 8, after V lost 3 bases and J lost 6 bases. This CDR3 has 15 amino acids. CDR3 in amino acids: CASSFAGTGTDGYTF. The CDR3 coding sequence is TGTGCCAGCAGTTTCGCCGGGACAGGGACAGATGGCTACACCTTC.

This clonotype has just one count. The J gene is TRBJ1-4, the V gene TRBV20-1; perhaps TRBD1 as D (6 bases). CDR3 length: 15 residues. V was trimmed by 4 bases and J by 8 bases, leaving 20 bases between them. Germline CDR1 DFQATT, CDR2 SNEGSKA (reference sequence). CDR3 DNA sequence: TGCAGTGCTACCGACGGACGGGACACTGCCGAAAAACTGTTTTTT. This translates into CSATDGRDTAEKLFF.

The rearrangement links TRBV4-1 to TRBJ2-1, with 7 bases matching TRBD2. The germline V gene encodes CDR1 MGHRA and CDR2 YSYEKL. V shed 6 bases and J 7 bases; nucleotides not matched to a gene: 9. This CDR3 has 14 amino acids. In DNA, the CDR3 is TGCGCCAGCAGGAGGGCGGGGGTGTATAATGAGCAGTTCTTC. Translation: CASRRAGVYNEQFF.

Turning to this clonotype: A single base separates this from a much larger clone, so it may be a read error. The chain combines TRBV27 with TRBJ2-7, with TRBD2 as a possible D gene (6 bases). Germline V gives CDR1 MNHEY, CDR2 SMNVEV (reference sequence). This CDR3 is built from 14 residues. With 7 bases removed from V and 7 bases from J, the gap between germline ends came to 20 bases. CDR3 DNA sequence: TGTGCCAGCAAGCCCCGGGGGTCTGAAAGGGAGCAGTACTTC. Its protein product is CASKPRGSEREQYF.

The gene calls are TRBV6-1 and TRBJ2-1, with 8 positions matching TRBD2. Germline lookup yields CDR1 MNHNS and CDR2 SASEGT. Trimming removed 6 bases from V and 8 bases from J; junction bases left unmatched: 12. This CDR3 is built from 15 residues. As DNA, the CDR3 is TGTGCCAGCAGAGAACTAGCGGCGTCTTGGGATGAGCAGTTCTTC. It translates to CASRELAASWDEQFF.

Note on this clonotype: Likely a read error: the CDR3 ends without its conserved phenylalanine or tryptophan. The chain uses TRBV7-2 and TRBJ2-7; tentatively, D is TRBD2 (6 bases). CDR1 is SGHTA, CDR2 FQGNSA, per germline. V was clipped by 5 bases and J by 3 bases, with 17 bases between them. The CDR3 runs 15 residues. CDR3 loop: CASSLPGTGVYEQYS. The CDR3 nucleotides read TGTGCCAGCAGCCTTCCGGGAACGGGAGTCTACGAGCAGTACTCC.

V and J are TRBV5-8 and TRBJ1-2; D gene unclear. V was clipped by 4 bases and J by 5 bases, with 12 bases between them. Germline assignment: CDR1 SGHTS and CDR2 YDEGEE. There are 13 residues in the CDR3. The CDR3 nucleotides read TGTGCCAGCAGCCAAGAAGTAGCGTATGGCTACACCTTC. Its translation is CASSQEVAYGYTF.

In the case of this clonotype: Lacking the conserved final phenylalanine or tryptophan, this CDR3 likely reflects a read error. Because the CDR3's place on the DNA is in doubt, the DNA is left out and the CDR3 is given as listed by TCRdb. The chain carries TRBV9 and TRBJ2-7; no check of the table's D call, TRBD1, against the DNA was made. The length of the CDR3 is 13 amino acids, counting both ends. Germline lookup yields CDR1 SGDLS and CDR2 YYNGEE. The CDR3 region is CASSVAGGKNQHL.

V gene TRBV5-1 combines with J gene TRBJ1-1; TRBD1 might be the D (6 bases). Germline V gene sequence: CDR1 SGHRS, CDR2 YFSETQ. V lost 4 bases to trimming and J lost 8 bases, with 18 bases between them. This CDR3 is 14 amino acids long. CDR3 sequence reads: CASSPGGPGNEAFF. CDR3 nucleotide sequence: TGCGCCAGCAGCCCCGGGGGGCCCGGAAACGAAGCTTTCTTT.

The CDR3 DNA sequence: TGTGCCAGCAGCTTAGCGGGGGCCAATGAAAAACTGTTTTTT. It translates to CASSLAGANEKLFF. The chain links TRBV7-3 to TRBJ1-4, with D maybe TRBD1 (6 bases). Germline V gives CDR1 SGHTA, CDR2 FQGTGA. The length of the CDR3 is 14 residues. Trimming took off 2 bases at V and 5 bases at J, with 9 bases between the two ends.

This chain uses TRBV7-2 with TRBJ1-1, with no clear D. CDR1 SGHTA and CDR2 FQGNSA come from the germline V gene. Trimming took off 5 bases at V and 14 bases at J, with 27 bases between the two ends. This CDR3 spans 15 amino acids. The CDR3 DNA follows: TGTGCCAGCAGCCGATCTATAGGAGCAACTAATGAAAAATTCTTT. It specifies CASSRSIGATNEKFF.

To note about this clonotype: The missing conserved phenylalanine or tryptophan at the end of this CDR3 makes a read error likely. The CDR3 protein is CSVERGAGNTIYS. The CDR3 DNA reads TGCAGCGTTGAGAGGGGGGCTGGAAACACCATATATTCT. This chain links TRBV29-1 with TRBJ1-3, with D possibly matching TRBD1 (6 bases). Germline V gives CDR1 SQVTM, CDR2 ANQGSEA. This CDR3 comprises 13 residues. V lost 3 bases to trimming and J lost 2 bases, with 8 bases between them.

This clonotype was observed a few times. The rearrangement uses TRBV20-1 and TRBJ2-1; tentatively, D is TRBD1 or TRBD2 (5 bases each). This CDR3 contains 16 residues. Trimming took 0 bases from V and 0 from J, leaving 12 bases between them. Looked up from germline, CDR1 is DFQATT and CDR2 is SNEGSKA (reference sequence). CDR3 bases: TGCAGTGCTAGAGATCGTTATGGGGGCTCCTACAATGAGCAGTTCTTC. It translates to CSARDRYGGSYNEQFF.

The rearrangement links TRBV11-3 to TRBJ2-1, with 11 bases that match TRBD1. Losses at the gene ends were 6 bases for V and 6 bases for J; bases not matched to a gene: 7. Germline CDR1 and CDR2: SGHNT and YENEEA. This CDR3 has 15 amino acids. CDR3 residues: CASRSPGQGGNEQFF. Written as DNA, the CDR3 is TGTGCCAGCAGATCTCCGGGACAGGGGGGCAATGAGCAGTTCTTC.

Details on this clonotype: One end of the junction varies from germline; a read error may be responsible. This chain connects TRBV25-1 to TRBJ1-2; no definite D call. The CDR3 runs 14 residues. The V gene's germline CDR1 is MGHDK and CDR2 SYGVNS. This chain's CDR3 is CACSEFGKSHGYTF. CDR3 coding DNA: TGTGCCTGCAGTGAATTTGGCAAGTCGCATGGCTACACCTTC.